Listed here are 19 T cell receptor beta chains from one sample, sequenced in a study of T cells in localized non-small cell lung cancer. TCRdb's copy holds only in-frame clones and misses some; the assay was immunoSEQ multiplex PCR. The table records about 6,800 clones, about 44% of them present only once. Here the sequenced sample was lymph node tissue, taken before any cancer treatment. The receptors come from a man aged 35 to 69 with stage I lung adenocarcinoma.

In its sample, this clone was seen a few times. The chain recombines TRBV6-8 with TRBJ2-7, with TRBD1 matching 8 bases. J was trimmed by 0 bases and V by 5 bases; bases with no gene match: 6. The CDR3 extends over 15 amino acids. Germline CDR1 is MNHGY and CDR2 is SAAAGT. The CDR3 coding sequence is TGTGCCAGCAGTGACCCCGGGACAGGCTCCTACGAGCAGTACTTC. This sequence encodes CASSDPGTGSYEQYF.

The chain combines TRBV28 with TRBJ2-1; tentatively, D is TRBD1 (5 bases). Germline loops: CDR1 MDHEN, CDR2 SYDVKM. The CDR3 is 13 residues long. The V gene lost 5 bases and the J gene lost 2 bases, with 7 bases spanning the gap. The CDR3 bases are TGTGCCAGCAGTCGGACACCCTACAATGAGCAGTTCTTC. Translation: CASSRTPYNEQFF.

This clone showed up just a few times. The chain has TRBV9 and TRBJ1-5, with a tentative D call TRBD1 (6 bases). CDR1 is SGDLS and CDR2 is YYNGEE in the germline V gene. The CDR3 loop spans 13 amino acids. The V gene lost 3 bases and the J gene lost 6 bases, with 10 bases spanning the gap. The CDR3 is CASSAGEGQPQHF. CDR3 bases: TGTGCCAGCAGCGCAGGGGAAGGTCAGCCCCAGCATTTT.

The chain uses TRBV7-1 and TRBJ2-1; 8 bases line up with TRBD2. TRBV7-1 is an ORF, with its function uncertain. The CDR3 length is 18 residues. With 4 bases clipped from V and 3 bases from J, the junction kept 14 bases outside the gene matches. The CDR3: CASSLIGRRGASYNEQFF. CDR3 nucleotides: TGTGCCAGCAGCTTAATAGGTAGGCGGGGGGCCAGCTACAATGAGCAGTTCTTC.

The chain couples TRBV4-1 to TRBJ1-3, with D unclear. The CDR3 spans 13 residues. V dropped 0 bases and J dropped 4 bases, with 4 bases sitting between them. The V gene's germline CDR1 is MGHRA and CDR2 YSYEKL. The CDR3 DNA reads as TGCGCCAGCAGCCAAGAGGACGGAAACACCATATATTTT. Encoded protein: CASSQEDGNTIYF.

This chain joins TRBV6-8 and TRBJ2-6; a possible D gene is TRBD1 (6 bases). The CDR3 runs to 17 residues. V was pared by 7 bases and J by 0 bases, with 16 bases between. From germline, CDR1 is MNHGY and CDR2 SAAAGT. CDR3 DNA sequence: TGTGCCAGCAATACACAGGGAAGGCTCTCTGGGGCCAACGTCCTGACTTTC. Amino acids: CASNTQGRLSGANVLTF.

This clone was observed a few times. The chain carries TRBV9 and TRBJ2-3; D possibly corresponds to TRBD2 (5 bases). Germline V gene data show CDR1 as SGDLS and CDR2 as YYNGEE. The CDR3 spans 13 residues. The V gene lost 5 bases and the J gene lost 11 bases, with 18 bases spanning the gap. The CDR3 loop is CASRPGELDGQYF. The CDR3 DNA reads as TGTGCCAGCAGACCCGGAGAACTAGACGGGCAGTATTTT.

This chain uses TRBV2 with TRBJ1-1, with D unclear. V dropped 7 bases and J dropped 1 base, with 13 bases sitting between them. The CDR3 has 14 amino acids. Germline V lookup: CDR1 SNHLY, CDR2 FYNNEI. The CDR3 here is CASNPSGGNTEAFF. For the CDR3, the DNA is TGTGCCAGCAACCCAAGTGGAGGGAACACTGAAGCTTTCTTT.

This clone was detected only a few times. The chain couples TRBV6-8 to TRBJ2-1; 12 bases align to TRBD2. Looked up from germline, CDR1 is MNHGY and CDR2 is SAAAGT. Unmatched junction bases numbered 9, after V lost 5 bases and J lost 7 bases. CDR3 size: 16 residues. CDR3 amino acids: CASSARTSGNSNEQFF. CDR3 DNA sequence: TGTGCCAGCAGTGCCCGGACTAGCGGGAACTCAAATGAGCAGTTCTTC.

The CDR3 coding sequence is TGTGCCAGCAGTAGGGACCTATCGGGGAAACTGTTTTTT. This codes for CASSRDLSGKLFF. The chain couples TRBV25-1 to TRBJ1-4; possibly TRBD1 for D (5 bases). The germline V gene has CDR1 MGHDK and CDR2 SYGVNS. This CDR3 contains 13 residues. The V and J ends lost 5 bases and 11 bases respectively, with 15 bases between them. Drawing the rest from reference TRBV25-1 and TRBJ1-4, the complete variable domain is EADIYQTPRYLVIGTGKKITLECSQTMGHDKMYWYQQDPGMELHLIHYSYGVNSTEKGDLSSESTVSRIRTEHFPLTLESARPSHTSQYLCASSRDLSGKLFFGSGTQLSVL.

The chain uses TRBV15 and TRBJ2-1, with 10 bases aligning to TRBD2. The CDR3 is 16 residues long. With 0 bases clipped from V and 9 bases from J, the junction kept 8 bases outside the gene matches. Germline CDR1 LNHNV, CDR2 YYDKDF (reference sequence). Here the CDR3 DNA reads TGTGCCACCAGCAGAGATCTGGCTAGCGGGAGTATTGAGCAGTTCTTC. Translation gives CATSRDLASGSIEQFF.

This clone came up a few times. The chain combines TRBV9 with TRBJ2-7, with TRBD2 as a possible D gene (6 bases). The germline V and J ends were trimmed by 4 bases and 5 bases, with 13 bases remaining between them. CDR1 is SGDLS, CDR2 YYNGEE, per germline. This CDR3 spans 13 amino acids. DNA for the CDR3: TGTGCCAGCAGCCGGACCGGGGGTAACGAGCAGTACTTC. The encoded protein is CASSRTGGNEQYF.

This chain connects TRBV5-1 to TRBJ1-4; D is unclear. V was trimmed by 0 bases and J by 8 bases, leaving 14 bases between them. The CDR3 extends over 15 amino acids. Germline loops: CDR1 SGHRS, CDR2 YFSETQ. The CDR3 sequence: CASSLGAGSGEKLFF. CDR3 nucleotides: TGCGCCAGCAGCTTGGGGGCAGGATCTGGGGAAAAACTGTTTTTT.

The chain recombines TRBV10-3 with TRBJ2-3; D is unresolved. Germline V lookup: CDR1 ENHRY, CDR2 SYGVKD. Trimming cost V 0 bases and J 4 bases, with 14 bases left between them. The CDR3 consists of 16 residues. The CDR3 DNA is TGTGCCATCAGTGAGTCCGGAGACGAAGTCGCAGATACGCAGTATTTT. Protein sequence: CAISESGDEVADTQYF.

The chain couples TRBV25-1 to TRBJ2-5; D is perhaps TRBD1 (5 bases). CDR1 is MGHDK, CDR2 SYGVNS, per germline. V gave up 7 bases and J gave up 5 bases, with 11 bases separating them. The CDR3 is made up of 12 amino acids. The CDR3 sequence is CASTPQGETQYF. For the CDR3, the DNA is TGTGCCAGCACCCCTCAGGGTGAGACCCAGTACTTC.

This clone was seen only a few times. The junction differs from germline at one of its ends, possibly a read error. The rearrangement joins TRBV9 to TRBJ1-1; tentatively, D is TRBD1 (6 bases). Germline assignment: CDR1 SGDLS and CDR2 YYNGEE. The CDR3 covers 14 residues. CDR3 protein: CASSGASGGSAHLF. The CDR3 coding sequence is TGTGCCAGCAGCGGAGCTTCGGGGGGCAGCGCGCACCTCTTT.

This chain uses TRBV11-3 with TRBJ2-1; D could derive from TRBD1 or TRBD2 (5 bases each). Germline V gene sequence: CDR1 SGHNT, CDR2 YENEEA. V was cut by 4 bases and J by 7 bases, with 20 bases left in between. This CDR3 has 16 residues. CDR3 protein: CASSSLSRDVWNEQFF. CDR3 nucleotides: TGTGCCAGCAGCTCCCTGAGCCGGGACGTCTGGAATGAGCAGTTCTTC.

The CDR3 DNA follows: TGTGCCAGCAGACCGGACAATTCACCCCTCCACTTT. This sequence encodes CASRPDNSPLHF. The chain couples TRBV6-8 to TRBJ1-6; D gene unclear. Trimming shortened V by 6 bases and J by 7 bases, and 7 bases separated the two germline ends. The CDR3 runs to 12 residues. CDR1 and CDR2 (germline): MNHGY, SAAAGT.

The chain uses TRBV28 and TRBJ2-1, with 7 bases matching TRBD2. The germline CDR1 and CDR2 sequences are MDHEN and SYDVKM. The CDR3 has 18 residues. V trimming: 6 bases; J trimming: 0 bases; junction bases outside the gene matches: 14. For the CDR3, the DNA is TGTGCCAGCAGGAAACTACTAGCGTCTGACAGCTCCTACAATGAGCAGTTCTTC. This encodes CASRKLLASDSSYNEQFF.